Included here is one T cell receptor beta chain sequence, with context. The data derive from a study of T cells after yellow fever vaccination. In the study overall: Preparing low-cell-number fractions relied on SMART-Seq v4 Ultra Low Input.

TCRdb re-called the 5' RACE reads with MiXCR, one entry per CDR3 protein. The table has under 100,000 distinct CDR3 sequences, under 7% seen once. CDR3 length: 11 residues. V was pared by 6 bases and J by 5 bases, with 4 bases of the junction left unmatched. Per the germline V gene, CDR1 is SQVTM and CDR2 is ANQGSEA. This TCR was recovered from a young man who received the YFV17D yellow fever vaccine. The chain is built from TRBV29-1 and TRBJ2-7, with TRBD1 identical over 7 bases. Sequenced material: CD8+ T cells sorted from PBMCs, taken 10 days after the yellow fever booster vaccination. The CDR3 region is CSVRQGNEQYV. In nucleotides, the CDR3 is TGCAGCGTGCGACAGGGAAACGAGCAGTACGTC.